The entry below gives a single T cell receptor beta chain sequence along with its context. This specimen belongs to a study of CD8 T cells in Susac syndrome. Study background: Among the sequenced Susac syndrome patients, roughly six had active disease while under ten were in remission.

Germline lookup yields CDR1 LGHDT and CDR2 YNNKEL (reference sequence). The CDR3 length is 14 residues. V was pared by 0 bases and J by 8 bases, with 14 bases between. An amount of RNA that ranged from about 0.45 to 1 ug was reverse transcribed with random hexamers. Each CDR3 protein is one row after TCRdb ran MiXCR on the immunoSEQ multiplex PCR reads. The sample carries fewer than 200,000 distinct CDR3 sequences, 90% to 95% recorded once. The origin of this receptor is a human donor with Susac syndrome. This chain links TRBV3-1 with TRBJ2-7; TRBD2 is a possible D gene (6 bases). The sequenced material came from CD4+ T cells from PBMCs. CDR3 DNA: TGTGCCAGCAGCCAAGATTGGGGGGTGGGCCAGCAGTACTTC. This translates into CASSQDWGVGQQYF.